This TCR beta chain was recovered during a study of blood T cell repertoires in COVID-19. Study as a whole: T cells, B-cell-depleted T cells, or PBMCs provided the cDNA or gDNA that served as material.

Original handling: Nucleated cell number was recorded as an estimate derived from reference gene primer amplification. TCRdb keeps only in-frame clones here, not all; method: immunoSEQ multiplex PCR. V, J and clone size derive from that table, while D and trimming were established from the DNA sequence. The table has 59,000 or so clones, roughly 70% seen once. The germline V gene encodes CDR1 LNHNV and CDR2 YYDKDF (reference sequence). The CDR3 consists of 13 residues. V was pared by 0 bases and J by 4 bases, with 5 bases between. The chain uses TRBV15 and TRBJ2-3; D is unclear. The receptor's source is a woman aged 45 to 65 with active or convalescent COVID-19. The sample consisted of peripheral blood. In DNA form, the CDR3 reads TGTGCCACCAGCAGAGATCTCGCAGATACGCAGTATTTT. It yields the protein CATSRDLADTQYF.